The 13 T cell receptor beta chains listed next were all sequenced from one sample in a study of T cell repertoires in cytomegalovirus infection. Their antigen targets remain unknown. Via MiXCR, TCRdb re-called the reads, giving one row per CDR3 protein. Here the sample spans about 830,000 distinct CDR3 sequences, about 33% being singletons. The specimen comprised cultured CD8+ T cells from PBMCs, sampled from culture after CMV antigen stimulation. The receptors come from a human donor in good health (CMV status not recorded). Some clones in this sample may be carry-over from other donors' samples.

The count of this clonotype is one. This sequence joins TRBV27 and TRBJ1-5, with D maybe TRBD1 (5 bases). V was trimmed by 9 bases and J by 2 bases, leaving 14 bases between them. The CDR3 contains 14 residues. CDR1 is MNHEY and CDR2 is SMNVEV in the germline V gene (reference sequence). CDR3 sequence reads: CASRFGAGNQPQHF. CDR3 in DNA: TGTGCCAGTCGATTCGGGGCGGGCAATCAGCCCCAGCATTTT.

This clonotype was observed a handful of times. The chain employs TRBV9 and TRBJ2-3; D possibly corresponds to TRBD1 (5 bases). This CDR3 contains 11 residues. Germline loops: CDR1 SGDLS, CDR2 YYNGEE. The V end was cut by 3 bases, the J end by 7 bases, with 6 bases between. CDR3 amino acids: CASSEGNTQYF. CDR3 DNA: TGTGCCAGCAGCGAGGGGAATACGCAGTATTTT.

This clonotype was detected a few times. The chain joins TRBV7-9 to TRBJ1-1; a weak D match, TRBD1 (5 bases). V was pared by 1 base and J by 4 bases, with 10 bases between. This CDR3 spans 14 amino acids. Per germline, CDR1 SEHNR and CDR2 FQNEAQ (reference sequence). CDR3 sequence (DNA): TGTGCCAGCAGCTTAGGGGGGGTGCGCACTGAAGCTTTCTTT. Its translation is CASSLGGVRTEAFF.

The CDR3 coding sequence is TGCGCCAGCAGCCAAGATACAGAGAATGGCTACACCTTC. Protein product: CASSQDTENGYTF. The rearrangement uses TRBV4-1 and TRBJ1-2; D not certain. V lost 0 bases, J lost 6 bases, and 8 bases lay in between. From germline, CDR1 is MGHRA and CDR2 YSYEKL. The CDR3 spans 13 residues.

The chain joins TRBV5-1 to TRBJ2-1; TRBD1 might be the D (6 bases). The CDR3 is 17 residues long. Germline V lookup: CDR1 SGHRS, CDR2 YFSETQ. The V gene lost 4 bases and the J gene lost 0 bases, with 17 bases spanning the gap. The CDR3 nucleotides are TGCGCCAGCAGCCCGGTGGGGGCGAAGAGCTCCTACAATGAGCAGTTCTTC. Its translation: CASSPVGAKSSYNEQFF.

This chain uses TRBV6-2 or TRBV6-3 with TRBJ1-2, with D possibly matching TRBD1 (6 bases). With 1 base removed from V and 3 bases from J, the gap between germline ends came to 9 bases. The CDR3 has 14 amino acids. Per germline, CDR1 MNHEY and CDR2 SVGEGT. CDR3 nucleotide sequence: TGTGCCAGCAGTTACTGGGAGGGGGACTATGGCTACACCTTC. Encoded protein: CASSYWEGDYGYTF.

This chain links TRBV29-1 with TRBJ2-1; 9 bases map to TRBD1. The CDR3 contains 14 residues. CDR1 SQVTM and CDR2 ANQGSEA come from the germline V gene. J was trimmed by 5 bases and V by 3 bases; bases with no gene match: 5. The CDR3 DNA reads as TGCAGCGTTGAGACGAACAGGGGGCACAATGAGCAGTTCTTC. Translation: CSVETNRGHNEQFF.

As to this clonotype: Possible read error: a much larger clone is one base away. The rearrangement links TRBV12-3 or TRBV12-4 to TRBJ2-1; 9 bases align to TRBD2. Judging by the DNA end, TRBJ2-7 fits better; the J call may be wrong. The CDR3 length is 14 residues. In DNA, the CDR3 is TGTGCCAGCAGTCCGGGACTAGCCACTAATGAGCAGTACTTC. Protein: CASSPGLATNEQYF.

This clonotype was seen a few times. The V call is TRBV29-1, the J call TRBJ1-2; 8 bases are shared with TRBD1. This CDR3 is built from 13 residues. The V gene end was trimmed by 7 bases and the J gene end by 0 bases; junction bases not matched to a gene: 4. The germline V gene encodes CDR1 SQVTM and CDR2 ANQGSEA. The CDR3 region has the DNA TGCAGCGGAGACAGGGGAGCTAACTATGGCTACACCTTC. This translates into CSGDRGANYGYTF.

The chain is built from TRBV19 and TRBJ2-5; maybe TRBD1 (6 bases). There are 17 residues in the CDR3. Germline CDR1 LNHDA, CDR2 SQIVND (reference sequence). Trimming left V 5 bases short and J 0 bases short, with 19 bases between. The CDR3 loop reads CASSWGHLRSNQETQYF. In DNA, the CDR3 is TGTGCCAGTAGTTGGGGACACCTAAGGTCCAACCAAGAGACCCAGTACTTC.

This clonotype was seen more than once but under ten times. This chain uses TRBV20-1 with TRBJ2-1, with a weak D call TRBD2 (5 bases). Trimming left V 0 bases short and J 0 bases short, with 12 bases between. Germline CDR1 reads DFQATT; CDR2 reads SNEGSKA (reference sequence). This CDR3 comprises 16 residues. In nucleotides, the CDR3 is TGCAGTGCTAGAGATGTGGGAGAGAGCTCCTACAATGAGCAGTTCTTC. Translating gives CSARDVGESSYNEQFF.

The rearrangement uses TRBV19 and TRBJ2-7; D perhaps matches TRBD2 (5 bases). With 2 bases removed from V and 2 bases from J, the gap between germline ends came to 13 bases. The CDR3 spans 15 residues. Germline V gives CDR1 LNHDA, CDR2 SQIVND (reference sequence). The CDR3 region is CASSIFRDSTYEQYF. The CDR3 DNA sequence: TGTGCCAGTAGTATATTCCGGGATTCTACCTACGAGCAGTACTTC. Full variable domain (remainder filled in from reference TRBV19 and TRBJ2-7): DGGITQSPKYLFRKEGQNVTLSCEQNLNHDAMYWYRQDPGQGLRLIYYSQIVNDFQKGDIAEGYSVSREKKESFPLTVTSAQKNPTAFYLCASSIFRDSTYEQYFGPGTRLTVT.

This clonotype was observed at least ten times. The genes are TRBV7-9 and TRBJ1-4, with TRBD1 as a possible D gene (6 bases). The V end lost 10 bases, the J end lost 8 bases, and 17 bases lay between the germline ends. Germline lookup yields CDR1 SEHNR and CDR2 FQNEAQ (reference sequence). CDR3 length: 13 residues. In nucleotides, the CDR3 is TGTGCCAATCAGAGGGACAAAGGGGAAAAACTGTTTTTT. Protein product: CANQRDKGEKLFF.